Presented here are 3 T cell receptor beta chains from one specimen sequenced in a study of T cell repertoires in cytomegalovirus infection (dated 2019 in TCRdb). The meaning of the sample's treatment or condition label: in vitro stimulation with specific CMV peptide epitopes to enrich CMV-specific T cells. The instrument was an Illumina HiSeq 1500. TCRdb reran the public reads through fastp at Q25 and MiXCR, keeping productive beta chains. Each CDR3 protein gets just one entry, which takes the most common genes and DNA from the rows behind it. This sample lists hundreds of thousands of distinct CDR3 sequences; 30% to 40% were detected once. The ten largest clones add up to over 13% of the sample. Antigens for these TCRs are unknown. The starting material was cultured CD8+ T cells from PBMCs, obtained from culture after CMV antigen stimulation. The receptors come from a human donor in good health (CMV status not recorded). Some clones in this sample may be carry-over from other donors' samples.

The chain carries TRBV4-3 and TRBJ1-1; D call uncertain. Trimming stripped 1 base from V and 0 bases from J, with 9 bases between. The length of the CDR3 is 15 residues. Germline V CDR1 and CDR2: LGHNA, YSLEER. DNA for the CDR3: TGCGCCAGCAGCCAAGGGAGGACCTTGAACACTGAAGCTTTCTTT. Its translation is CASSQGRTLNTEAFF.

This clonotype was detected a few times. The gene calls are TRBV28 and TRBJ2-3; D may be TRBD2 (6 bases). The germline V gene has CDR1 MDHEN and CDR2 SYDVKM. CDR3 length: 16 residues. Trimming shortened V by 2 bases and J by 3 bases, and 15 bases separated the two germline ends. CDR3 protein: CASSLSSGGVTDTQYF. The CDR3 DNA follows: TGTGCCAGCAGTTTAAGCAGCGGCGGGGTGACAGATACGCAGTATTTT.

In its sample, this clonotype was seen a few times. The genes are TRBV7-7 and TRBJ2-2, with D perhaps TRBD1 or TRBD2 (5 bases each). The germline gives CDR1 SSHAT, CDR2 FNYEAQ (reference sequence). There are 14 residues in the CDR3. The V end was cut by 5 bases, the J end by 6 bases, with 13 bases between. The CDR3 DNA is TGTGCCAGCAGCCGCACGGGGCCGGCCGGGGAGCTGTTTTTT. This codes for CASSRTGPAGELFF.